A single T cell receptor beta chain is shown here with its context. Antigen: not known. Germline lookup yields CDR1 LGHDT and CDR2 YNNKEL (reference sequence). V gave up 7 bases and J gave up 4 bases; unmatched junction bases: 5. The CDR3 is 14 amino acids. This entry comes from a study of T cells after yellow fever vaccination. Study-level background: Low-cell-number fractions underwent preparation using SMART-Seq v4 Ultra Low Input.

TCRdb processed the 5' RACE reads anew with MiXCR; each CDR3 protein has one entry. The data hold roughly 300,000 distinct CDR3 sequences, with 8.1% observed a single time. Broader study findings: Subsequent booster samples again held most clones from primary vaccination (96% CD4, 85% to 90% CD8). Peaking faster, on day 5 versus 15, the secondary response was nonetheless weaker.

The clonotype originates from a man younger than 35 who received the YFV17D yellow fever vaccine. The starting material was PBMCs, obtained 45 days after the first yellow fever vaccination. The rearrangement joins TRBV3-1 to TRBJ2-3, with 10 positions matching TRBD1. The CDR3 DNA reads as TGTGCCAGCAACGACAGGGGGCAGCCAGATACGCAGTATTTT. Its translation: CASNDRGQPDTQYF.